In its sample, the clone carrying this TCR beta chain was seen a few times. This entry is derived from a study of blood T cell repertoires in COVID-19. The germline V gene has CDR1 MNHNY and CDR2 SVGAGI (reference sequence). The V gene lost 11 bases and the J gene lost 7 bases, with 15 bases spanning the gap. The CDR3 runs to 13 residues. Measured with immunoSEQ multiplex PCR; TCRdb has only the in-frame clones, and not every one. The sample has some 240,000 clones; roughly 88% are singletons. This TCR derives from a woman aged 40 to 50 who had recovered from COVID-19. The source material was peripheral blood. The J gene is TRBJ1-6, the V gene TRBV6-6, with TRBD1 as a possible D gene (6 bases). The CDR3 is CAYTQGANSPLHF. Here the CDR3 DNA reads TGTGCCTACACACAGGGTGCAAATTCACCCCTCCACTTT.